Listed below are T cell receptor beta chains from one sample, sequenced in a study of preoperative IRX-2 immunotherapy in early breast cancer. The data were produced by immunoSEQ multiplex PCR, yet TCRdb's version contains in-frame clones alone and is incomplete. The sample has 30,000 or so clones; around 89% are singletons. The sample here was taken from a patient treated with IRX-2 immunotherapy. The source is a human donor with breast cancer. The CDR3 runs from the conserved cysteine through the conserved F or W. The D gene is left open where the match is weak. Rows give clone size only sometimes, using once, few, many, or a class for an expanded clone.

CASSPRVAKGETQYF	TGTGCCAGCAGCCCTCGGGTTGCGAAGGGGGAGACCCAGTACTTC	TRBV7-9	-	-	TRBJ2-5
CAISIARATEAFF	TGTGCCATCAGTATAGCTAGGGCTACTGAAGCTTTCTTT	TRBV10-3	once	-	TRBJ1-1
CASSLGGQANEKLFF	TGTGCCAGCAGCTTAGGGGGACAAGCTAATGAAAAACTGTTTTTT	TRBV7-2	-	-	TRBJ1-4
CAASGQGIYGYTF	TGTGCCGCATCGGGACAGGGAATCTATGGCTACACCTTC	TRBV19	-	TRBD1	TRBJ1-2
CAASGSNSGGAETQYF	TGTGCCGCCAGTGGGAGTAACAGCGGGGGGGCGGAGACCCAGTACTTC	TRBV10-3	-	TRBD2	TRBJ2-5
CASRATGTTTTGELFF	TGTGCCAGCAGAGCAACAGGGACGACAACCACCGGGGAGCTGTTTTTT	TRBV7-9	-	-	TRBJ2-2
CASGDRARTDTQYF	TGTGCTAGTGGTGACAGGGCCCGCACAGATACGCAGTATTTT	TRBV12-5	-	TRBD1	TRBJ2-3
CASSIDRGSGLSNTGELFF	TGTGCCAGTAGTATAGATCGTGGTAGCGGCCTATCGAACACCGGGGAGCTGTTTTTT	TRBV19	-	-	TRBJ2-2
CAWRATGMTAYEQYF	TGTGCCTGGAGGGCGACCGGCATGACAGCCTACGAGCAGTACTTC	TRBV30	-	-	TRBJ2-7
CASSWTGGQETQYF	TGTGCCAGCAGCTGGACAGGGGGGCAAGAGACCCAGTACTTC	TRBV6-4	-	TRBD1	TRBJ2-5
CASSLGASGGLMETQYF	TGTGCCAGCAGCTTAGGGGCTAGCGGGGGGTTGATGGAGACCCAGTACTTC	TRBV7-2	-	TRBD2	TRBJ2-5